Shown below are 2 T cell receptor beta chains from a single sample sequenced in a study of OX40 agonist ivuxolimab in advanced cancers. Method: immunoSEQ multiplex PCR; TCRdb's copy keeps in-frame clones and lacks some. There are more than 75,000 clones in the sample; roughly 93% occur only once, and 0.71% lies in the top ten. The sample here was CD4+ or CD8+ T cells sorted from blood, taken in a trial of the OX40 agonist ivuxolimab. The receptors here all came from an adult with an advanced solid tumor such as melanoma, head and neck, liver or kidney cancer.

The CDR3 region is CASSQPRDREETQYF. DNA of the CDR3: TGTGCCAGCAGCCAGCCCCGGGACAGGGAAGAGACCCAGTACTTC. The gene calls are TRBV6-1 and TRBJ2-5; 9 nucleotides agree with TRBD1. Germline V CDR1 and CDR2: MNHNS, SASEGT. V shed 6 bases, J shed 3 bases, and the junction held 8 bases outside the gene matches. The CDR3 covers 15 residues.

This sequence joins TRBV9 and TRBJ2-7; a possible D gene is TRBD2 (6 bases). V was cut by 0 bases and J by 4 bases, with 11 bases left in between. The CDR3 loop spans 14 amino acids. The germline gives CDR1 SGDLS, CDR2 YYNGEE. The CDR3 region has the DNA TGTGCCAGCAGCGTAGGGAGGGGAGCTTACGAGCAGTACTTC. This gives the protein CASSVGRGAYEQYF.